A selection of T cell receptor beta chains follows, all from one sample in a study of cytomegalovirus exposure and HLA in healthy donors. TCRdb's table, derived via immunoSEQ multiplex PCR, lists solely in-frame clones and lacks some. Of 120,000 or so clones listed, about three quarters are singletons. What was sequenced was PBMCs. The receptors were gathered from a man aged 55 to 70 in good health and CMV-seropositive. Both conserved end residues are part of each CDR3. D genes are given only for firm matches. The listing skips clone size in some rows; elsewhere it reads once, few, many or a size class.

d_call clone_size j_call v_call cdr3_nt cdr3_aa
TRBD1 - TRBJ1-5 TRBV5-1 TGCGCCAGCAGCCCAGACAGGGGCGGTCAGCCCCAGCATTTT CASSPDRGGQPQHF
- - TRBJ1-2 TRBV5-6 TGTGCCAGCAGCTTGGTCGGTCGGGGTGGCTACACCTTC CASSLVGRGGYTF
- - TRBJ1-1 TRBV11-3 TGTGCCAGCAGCTTAGAGGGACACGACACTGAAGCTTTCTTT CASSLEGHDTEAFF
TRBD2 - TRBJ2-2 TRBV19 TGTGCCAGTAGTATTGCTAGCGGGGGATTATCCGGGGAGCTGTTTTTT CASSIASGGLSGELFF
- - TRBJ2-1 TRBV30 TGTGCCTGGGGCAAGGGGGATGAGCAGTTCTTC CAWGKGDEQFF
TRBD1 - TRBJ1-3 TRBV6-1 TGTGCCAGCGGAAGCACAGGGGCGAGTGGAAACACCATATATTTT CASGSTGASGNTIYF
TRBD1 few TRBJ2-7 TRBV5-1 TGCGCCAGCAGCTCGGGGACAGGGGCCCGCGAGCAGTACTTC CASSSGTGAREQYF
TRBD2 - TRBJ2-5 TRBV5-1 TGCGCCAGCAGCTTGCTAGGGACTACCGTAGAGACCCAGTACTTC CASSLLGTTVETQYF
- few TRBJ1-4 TRBV5-1 TGCGCCAGCAGCACCGGACAGACTGCAACTAATGAAAAACTGTTTTTT CASSTGQTATNEKLFF
TRBD1 - TRBJ2-7 TRBV28 TGTGCCAGCAGCTTAGCGACAGGGGTGAACGAGCAGTACTTC CASSLATGVNEQYF
- - TRBJ2-7 TRBV7-9 TGTGCCAGCAGCCCAACGGGGGATCACGACGAGCAGTACTTC CASSPTGDHDEQYF
TRBD1 - TRBJ2-2 TRBV5-4 TGTGCCAGCAGCCCCGGGACAGGGGGATCCCGGGAGCTGTTTTTT CASSPGTGGSRELFF
TRBD2 - TRBJ2-3 TRBV18 TGTGCCAGCTCACCTACTAGCGGGAGCACAGATACGCAGTATTTT CASSPTSGSTDTQYF
TRBD1 - TRBJ1-2 TRBV4-1 TGCGCCAGCAGCCAGGCCGGGACAGGGGTCGGCTACACCTTC CASSQAGTGVGYTF
- - TRBJ2-4 TRBV29-1 TGCAGCGTTGTTCGGGGTGGTCGGGGCAAAAACATTCAGTACTTC CSVVRGGRGKNIQYF
TRBD1 few TRBJ2-5 TRBV18 TGTGCCAGCTCACCCGGGACAGGGTTTTGGAAAGAGACCCAGTACTTC CASSPGTGFWKETQYF
- - TRBJ1-2 TRBV7-2 TGTGCCAGCAGCCCCTCCTCCAGCGACAGCTTCTATGGCTACACCTTC CASSPSSSDSFYGYTF
- - TRBJ2-7 TRBV6-5 TGTGCCAGCAGTTACTCGAGATGGCGGGGCTACGAGCAGTACTTC CASSYSRWRGYEQYF
TRBD1 - TRBJ1-1 TRBV6-5 TGTGCCAGCAGTCGACCCGTGACAGGGGTAGCTTTCTTT CASSRPVTGVAFF
- once TRBJ2-7 TRBV9 TGTGCCAGCAGCGTAGAACCTAGCTCTTTTCTCGGCGAGCAGTACTTC CASSVEPSSFLGEQYF
TRBD1 - TRBJ2-2 TRBV14 TGTGCCAGCAGCCAAGGTGTCAGGGGGACGCGAACCGGGGAGCTGTTTTTT CASSQGVRGTRTGELFF
TRBD1 - TRBJ1-1 TRBV27 TGTGCCAGCAGTCCAAACGCCAGGGGGCCAACGAACACTGAAGCTTTCTTT CASSPNARGPTNTEAFF